This T cell receptor beta chain originates from a study of T cells in Graves' hyperthyroidism and ophthalmopathy. Whole-study findings and limits: Among thyroid clonotypes expanded above 0.001, most also appeared in blood. From stable hyperthyroidism, ophthalmopathy was set apart by a 13 V-J model.

A note on this clonotype: Its antigen remains unidentified.

The CDR3 extends over 13 amino acids. Germline V gene lookup returns CDR1 DFQATT and CDR2 SNEGSKA (reference sequence). The ends lost 5 bases at V and 4 bases at J; junction bases unmatched: 7. Regions amplified from RNA transcripts were the TCR beta CDR3 regions. The primer set for the first-round RT-PCR of the TCR CDR3 was HTBI. TCRdb processed the multiplex PCR reads anew with MiXCR; each CDR3 protein has one entry. The table shows more than 550,000 distinct CDR3 sequences, with nearly 45% occurring only once. Investigators excluded patients with uncontrolled infection, other autoimmune disease, pregnancy or lactation. Each diagnosis drew on symptoms, thyroxine, TRAb, thyroid ultrasound and orbital computed tomography findings.

The chain links TRBV20-1 to TRBJ2-5; 7 bases are shared with TRBD1. Material: peripheral blood or thyroid tissue (not recorded which). This clonotype was sampled from an adult man with Graves' disease, either hyperthyroidism or ophthalmopathy (not recorded which). CDR3 amino acids: CSAYRGPGETQYF. CDR3 nucleotide sequence: TGCAGTGCTTACAGGGGACCAGGAGAGACCCAGTACTTC.